The text below deals with one T cell receptor (beta chain). The antigen remains undetermined. Primers: 60 Vbeta forward and 13 Jbeta reverse. Libraries were prepared by immunoSEQ multiplex PCR; TCRdb keeps only in-frame clonotypes and omits some of them. The table includes approximately 150,000 clones, over 65% detected once. CDR3 size: 13 residues. The ends lost 6 bases at V and 5 bases at J; junction bases unmatched: 4. The germline V gene encodes CDR1 MNHEY and CDR2 SVGAGI. The data stem from a study of cytomegalovirus exposure and HLA in healthy donors. Overall study results and limits: Analysis was carried out at a later point, and it linked a missense DCLRE1C variant to TCR beta V- and J-gene trimming. Later analysis identified 16,951 TCR beta sequences associated with HLA alleles, using a false discovery rate threshold of 0.05. Later analysis showed most CMV-associated TCR beta chains appearing HLA-restricted. It has been reported that TCR beta sequences accurately predicted the HLA-A and HLA-B alleles of most subjects.

The sequenced sample was PBMCs. This chain links TRBV6-5 with TRBJ2-5; 9 bases align to TRBD2. The receptor was isolated from a woman in her forties in good health and CMV-seropositive. In DNA form, the CDR3 reads TGTGCCAGCAGGCGGGGGGGCCGTGAGACCCAGTACTTC. Translating it yields CASRRGGRETQYF.